This TCR beta chain was found in a study of early T cells in non-severe SARS-CoV-2 infection. On the study more broadly: Sequencing input comprised bulk RNA from unsorted whole blood; chain pairing was not available.

This clonotype was counted a few times. Its antigen is not identified. This CDR3 comprises 14 residues. The germline V and J ends were trimmed by 1 base and 2 bases, with 7 bases remaining between them. Germline-derived CDR1 and CDR2 are SGHVS and FQNEAQ. Study-wide results and caveats: VDJdb matching, biased toward anti-spike CD8 responses, missed private and CD4 specificities.

Tagging with unique molecular identifiers was applied to individual cDNA molecules. MiXCR was run by TCRdb on the 5' RACE reads, yielding one entry per CDR3 protein. The table has roughly 97,000 distinct CDR3 sequences, approximately 11% seen once. The chain uses TRBV7-8 and TRBJ2-3; unclear D gene. The specimen comprised whole blood, sampled at baseline. The receptor's source is an adult who was a healthcare worker with PCR-confirmed SARS-CoV-2 infection or an uninfected control (not recorded which). The CDR3: CASSLDRYTDTQYF. CDR3 in DNA: TGTGCCAGCAGCTTAGACAGATACACAGATACGCAGTATTTT.